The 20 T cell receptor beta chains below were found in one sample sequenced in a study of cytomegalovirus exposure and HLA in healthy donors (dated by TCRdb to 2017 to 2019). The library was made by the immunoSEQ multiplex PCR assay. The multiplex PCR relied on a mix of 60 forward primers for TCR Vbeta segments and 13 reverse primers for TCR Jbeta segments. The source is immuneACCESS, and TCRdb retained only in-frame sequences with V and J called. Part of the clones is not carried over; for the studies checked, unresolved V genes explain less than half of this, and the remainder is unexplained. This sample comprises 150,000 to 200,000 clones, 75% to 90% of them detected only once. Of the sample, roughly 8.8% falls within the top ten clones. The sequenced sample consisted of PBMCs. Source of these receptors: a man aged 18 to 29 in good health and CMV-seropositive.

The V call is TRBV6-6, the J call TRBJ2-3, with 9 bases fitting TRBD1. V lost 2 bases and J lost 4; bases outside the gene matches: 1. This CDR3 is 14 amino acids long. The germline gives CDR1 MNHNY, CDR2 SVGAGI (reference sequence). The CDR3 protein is CASSYGTGPDTQYF. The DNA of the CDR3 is TGTGCCAGCAGTTACGGGACAGGGCCAGATACGCAGTATTTT.

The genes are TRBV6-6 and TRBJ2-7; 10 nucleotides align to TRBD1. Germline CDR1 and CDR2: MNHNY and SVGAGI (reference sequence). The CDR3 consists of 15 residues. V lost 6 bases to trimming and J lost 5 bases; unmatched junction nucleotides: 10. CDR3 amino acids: CASSDAGTGVDEQYF. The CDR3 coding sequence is TGTGCCAGCAGCGATGCCGGGACAGGGGTCGACGAGCAGTACTTC.

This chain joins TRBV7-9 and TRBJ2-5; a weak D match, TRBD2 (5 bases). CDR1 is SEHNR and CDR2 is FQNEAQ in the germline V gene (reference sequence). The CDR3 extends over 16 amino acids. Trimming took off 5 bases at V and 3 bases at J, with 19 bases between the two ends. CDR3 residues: CASSPTPLAGEETQYF. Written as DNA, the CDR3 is TGTGCCAGCAGCCCCACTCCCCTAGCAGGTGAAGAGACCCAGTACTTC.

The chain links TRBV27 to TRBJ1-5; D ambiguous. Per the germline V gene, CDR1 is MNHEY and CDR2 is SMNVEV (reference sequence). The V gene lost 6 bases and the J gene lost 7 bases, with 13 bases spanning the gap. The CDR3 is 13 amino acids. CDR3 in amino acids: CASSPTIGQPQHF. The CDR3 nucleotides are TGTGCCAGCAGCCCGACTATAGGACAGCCCCAGCATTTT.

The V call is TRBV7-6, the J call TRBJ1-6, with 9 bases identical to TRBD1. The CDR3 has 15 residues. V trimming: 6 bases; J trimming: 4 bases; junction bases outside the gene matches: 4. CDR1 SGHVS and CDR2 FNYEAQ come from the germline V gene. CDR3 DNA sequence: TGTGCCAGCAGGCCTGGGACAGGGTATAATTCACCCCTCCACTTT. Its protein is CASRPGTGYNSPLHF.

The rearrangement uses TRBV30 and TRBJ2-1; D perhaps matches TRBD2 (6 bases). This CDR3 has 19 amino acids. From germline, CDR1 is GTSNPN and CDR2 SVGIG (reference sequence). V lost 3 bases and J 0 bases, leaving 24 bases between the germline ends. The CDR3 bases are TGTGCCTGGAGCGAAAATCAACCCCGGGCCGGGAGCTCCTACAATGAGCAGTTCTTC. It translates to CAWSENQPRAGSSYNEQFF.

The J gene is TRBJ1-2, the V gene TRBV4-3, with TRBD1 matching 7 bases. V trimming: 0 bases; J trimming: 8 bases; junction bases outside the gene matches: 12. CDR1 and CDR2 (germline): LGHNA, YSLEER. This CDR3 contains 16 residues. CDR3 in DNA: TGCGCCAGCAGCCAAGATCGGATAGGGGGCGCGGTGGGCTACACCTTC. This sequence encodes CASSQDRIGGAVGYTF.

CDR3 nucleotide sequence: TGTGCCAGCAGGGGGCTTCAGCCCCAGCATTTT. It translates to CASRGLQPQHF. J is TRBJ1-5 and V is TRBV6-1; weak D call: TRBD1 (5 bases). The CDR3 has 11 amino acids. CDR1 and CDR2 from the germline V gene are MNHNS and SASEGT. V was clipped by 6 bases and J by 6 bases, with 6 bases between them.

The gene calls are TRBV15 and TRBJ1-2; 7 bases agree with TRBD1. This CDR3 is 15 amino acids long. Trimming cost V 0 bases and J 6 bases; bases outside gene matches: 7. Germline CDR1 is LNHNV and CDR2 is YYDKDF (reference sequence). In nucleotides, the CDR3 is TGTGCCACCAGCAGAGAGATAAGGGGGCGGGATGGCTACACCTTC. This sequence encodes CATSREIRGRDGYTF.

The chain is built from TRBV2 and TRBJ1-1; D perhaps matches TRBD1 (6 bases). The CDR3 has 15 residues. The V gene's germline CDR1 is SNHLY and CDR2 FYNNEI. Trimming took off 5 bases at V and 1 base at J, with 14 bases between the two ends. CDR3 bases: TGTGCCAGCAGTAAAACAGGGACCCAGAACACTGAAGCTTTCTTT. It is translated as CASSKTGTQNTEAFF.

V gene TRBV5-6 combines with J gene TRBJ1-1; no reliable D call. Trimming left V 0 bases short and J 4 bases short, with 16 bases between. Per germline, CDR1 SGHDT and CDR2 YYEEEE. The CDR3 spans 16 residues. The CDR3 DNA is TGTGCCAGCAGCTTGGAGCGAGGAGCGACCCCCACTGAAGCTTTCTTT. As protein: CASSLERGATPTEAFF.

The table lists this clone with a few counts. The CDR3 DNA is TGCGCCAGCAGCCATGTCCGGGGTAAGACTGGGGCCAACGTCCTGACTTTC. Encoded protein: CASSHVRGKTGANVLTF. The chain employs TRBV4-1 and TRBJ2-6; maybe TRBD2 (5 bases). The length of the CDR3 is 17 residues. Trimming cost V 3 bases and J 2 bases, with 14 bases left between them. Germline-derived CDR1 and CDR2 are MGHRA and YSYEKL.

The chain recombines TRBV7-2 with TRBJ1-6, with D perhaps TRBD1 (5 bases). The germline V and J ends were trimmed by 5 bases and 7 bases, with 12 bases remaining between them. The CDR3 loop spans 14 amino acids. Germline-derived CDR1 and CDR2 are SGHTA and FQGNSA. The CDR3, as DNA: TGTGCCAGCAGCCCACCGACAGTAAATTCACCCCTCCACTTT. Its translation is CASSPPTVNSPLHF.

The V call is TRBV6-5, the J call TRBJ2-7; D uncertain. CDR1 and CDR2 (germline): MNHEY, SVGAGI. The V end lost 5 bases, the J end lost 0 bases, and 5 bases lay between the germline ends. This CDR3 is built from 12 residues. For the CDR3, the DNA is TGTGCCAGCAGTCCCCACTCCTACGAGCAGTACTTC. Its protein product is CASSPHSYEQYF.

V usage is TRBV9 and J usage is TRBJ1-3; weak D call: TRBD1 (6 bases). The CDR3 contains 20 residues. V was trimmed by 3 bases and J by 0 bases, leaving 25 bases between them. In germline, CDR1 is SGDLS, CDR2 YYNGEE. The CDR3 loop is CASSAIQGSAEKDSGNTIYF. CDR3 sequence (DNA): TGTGCCAGCAGCGCGATACAGGGCTCGGCTGAGAAGGACTCTGGAAACACCATATATTTT.

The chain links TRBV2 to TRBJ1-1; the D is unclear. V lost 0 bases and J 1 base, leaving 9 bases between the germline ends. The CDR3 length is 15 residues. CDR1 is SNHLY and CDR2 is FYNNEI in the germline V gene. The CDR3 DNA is TGTGCCAGCAGTGAAGCGGGCCCGAGGAACACTGAAGCTTTCTTT. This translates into CASSEAGPRNTEAFF.

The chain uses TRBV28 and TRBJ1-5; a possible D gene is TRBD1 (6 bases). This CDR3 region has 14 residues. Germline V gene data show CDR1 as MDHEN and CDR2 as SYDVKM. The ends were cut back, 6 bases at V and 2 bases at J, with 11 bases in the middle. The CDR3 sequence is CASSSPGGNQPQHF. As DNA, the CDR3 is TGTGCCAGCAGCTCCCCAGGGGGCAATCAGCCCCAGCATTTT.

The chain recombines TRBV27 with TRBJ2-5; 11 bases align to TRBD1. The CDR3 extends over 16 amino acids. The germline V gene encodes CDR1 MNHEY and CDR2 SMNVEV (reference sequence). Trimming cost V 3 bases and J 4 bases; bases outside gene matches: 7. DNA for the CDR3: TGTGCCAGCAGTTTCCATGCCGGGACAGGGGGAGAGACCCAGTACTTC. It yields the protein CASSFHAGTGGETQYF.

The CDR3 DNA is TGTGCCAGCAGCCAATGGAGGGGACAGGACAATGAGCAGTTCTTC. Translated: CASSQWRGQDNEQFF. This chain connects TRBV5-5 to TRBJ2-1, with 8 positions matching TRBD1. V lost 4 bases to trimming and J lost 5 bases; unmatched junction nucleotides: 8. The CDR3 contains 15 residues. The germline CDR1 and CDR2 sequences are SGHKS and YYEKEE (reference sequence).

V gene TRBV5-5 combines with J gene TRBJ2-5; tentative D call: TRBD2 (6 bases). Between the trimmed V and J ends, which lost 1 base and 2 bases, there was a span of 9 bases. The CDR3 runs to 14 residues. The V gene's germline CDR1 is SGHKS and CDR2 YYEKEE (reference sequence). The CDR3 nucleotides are TGTGCCAGCAGCTTGTTGCGGGATCAAGAGACCCAGTACTTC. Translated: CASSLLRDQETQYF.